These 16 T cell receptor beta chains originate from one sample sequenced in a study of cytomegalovirus exposure and HLA in healthy donors. The primer mix had 60 Vbeta and 13 Jbeta primers. Profiled with immunoSEQ multiplex PCR; TCRdb holds only in-frame clones, not every one. The top ten hold about 1.5% of the sample, which has 130,000 or so clones, roughly 79% seen once. Input material: PBMCs. Source of these receptors: a woman in her late teens or twenties in good health and CMV-seronegative.

The rearrangement joins TRBV6-8 to TRBJ2-3, with a weak D call TRBD2 (5 bases). The CDR3 length is 15 residues. Trimming stripped 6 bases from V and 0 bases from J, with 13 bases between. The germline V gene encodes CDR1 MNHGY and CDR2 SAAAGT. CDR3 sequence reads: CASSLLVGSTDTQYF. The CDR3 nucleotides are TGTGCCAGCAGCCTACTAGTCGGAAGCACAGATACGCAGTATTTT.

The chain has TRBV2 and TRBJ2-5; 7 positions agree with TRBD1. Germline lookup yields CDR1 SNHLY and CDR2 FYNNEI. The trim removed 4 bases at V and 2 bases at J, leaving 1 base unmatched. The CDR3 extends over 13 amino acids. CDR3 bases: TGTGCCAGCAGTGGGACAGGACAAGAGACCCAGTACTTC. As protein: CASSGTGQETQYF.

This chain connects TRBV27 to TRBJ1-2, with D unclear. The CDR3 length is 14 residues. Per germline, CDR1 MNHEY and CDR2 SMNVEV (reference sequence). V gave up 6 bases and J gave up 3 bases, with 14 bases separating them. CDR3 sequence (DNA): TGTGCCAGCAGACCGCGGGCAGGCTACTATGGCTACACCTTC. Protein: CASRPRAGYYGYTF.

The V and J genes are TRBV25-1 and TRBJ1-3; 8 bases are shared with TRBD1. The ends lost 4 bases at V and 2 bases at J; junction bases unmatched: 1. CDR1 is MGHDK and CDR2 is SYGVNS in the germline V gene. This CDR3 is built from 14 residues. The chain's CDR3 is CASSGTGTGNTIYF. The CDR3 DNA reads as TGTGCCAGCAGTGGGACAGGGACTGGAAACACCATATATTTT.

This chain links TRBV5-8 with TRBJ2-2; D unclear. The germline V gene encodes CDR1 SGHTS and CDR2 YDEGEE. V was pared by 8 bases and J by 3 bases, with 17 bases between. This CDR3 has 15 residues. CDR3 DNA sequence: TGTGCCAGTTCGGGTCCCGGCCCCGACACCGGGGAGCTGTTTTTT. It is translated as CASSGPGPDTGELFF.

The chain couples TRBV11-2 to TRBJ2-7, with 9 bases matching TRBD1. This CDR3 comprises 15 residues. V lost 1 base and J lost 1; bases outside the gene matches: 2. From germline, CDR1 is SGHAT and CDR2 FQNNGV. The CDR3 region has the DNA TGTGCCAGCAGCTTAGCGACAGGGGGTTCCTACGAGCAGTACTTC. Amino acid sequence: CASSLATGGSYEQYF. The variable domain in full, with the rest retrieved from reference TRBV11-2 and TRBJ2-7, is EAGVAQSPRYKIIEKRQSVAFWCNPISGHATLYWYQQILGQGPKLLIQFQNNGVVDDSQLPKDRFSAERLKGVDSTLKIQPAKLEDSAVYLCASSLATGGSYEQYFGPGTRLTVT.

This clone occurred once. V gene TRBV7-8 combines with J gene TRBJ1-1; no clear D gene. Trimming cost V 8 bases and J 3 bases, with 7 bases left between them. In germline, CDR1 is SGHVS, CDR2 FQNEAQ. This CDR3 is 11 amino acids long. The CDR3: CASSRDTEAFF. The CDR3 bases are TGTGCCAGCTCGCGGGACACTGAAGCTTTCTTT.

The V and J genes are TRBV6-5 and TRBJ2-1; TRBD1 might be the D (6 bases). The germline V gene encodes CDR1 MNHEY and CDR2 SVGAGI. The CDR3 is 16 residues long. The V and J ends lost 2 bases and 8 bases respectively, with 19 bases between them. In nucleotides, the CDR3 is TGTGCCAGCAGTTACAATTACAGGGCTAAATTACATGAGCAGTTCTTC. This encodes CASSYNYRAKLHEQFF.

The gene calls are TRBV5-1 and TRBJ1-2; D may be TRBD1 (6 bases). Germline V lookup: CDR1 SGHRS, CDR2 YFSETQ. There are 15 residues in the CDR3. V lost 4 bases to trimming and J lost 12 bases, with 25 bases between them. The CDR3 DNA sequence: TGCGCCAGCAGCCTTGTCACAGGGAATGGTAGATTCGACACCTTC. It codes for CASSLVTGNGRFDTF.

This chain uses TRBV30 with TRBJ1-1; 9 bases line up with TRBD1. The germline V gene has CDR1 GTSNPN and CDR2 SVGIG (reference sequence). J was trimmed by 1 base and V by 4 bases; bases with no gene match: 10. The CDR3 is 16 amino acids. This CDR3 reads CAWKATGGPRNTEAFF. CDR3 nucleotide sequence: TGTGCCTGGAAGGCCACAGGGGGCCCCAGGAACACTGAAGCTTTCTTT.

The table lists this clone with a count of one. One junction end disagrees with the germline gene, perhaps due to a read error. The chain uses TRBV6-4 and TRBJ2-1; D perhaps matches TRBD2 (6 bases). Germline V CDR1 and CDR2: MRHNA, SNTAGT. The length of the CDR3 is 23 residues. Written as DNA, the CDR3 is TGTGCCAGCAGGGACTATTTGGGGGGAATCGGACGACGGGACTTAGCGGAGGGCAATGAGCAGTTCTTC. Encoded protein: CASRDYLGGIGRRDLAEGNEQFF.

Points on this clone: A read error may account for a junction end that differs from germline. V and J are TRBV7-9 and TRBJ1-1; TRBD1 aligns across 8 bases. Germline V gene data show CDR1 as SEHNR and CDR2 as FQNEAQ (reference sequence). This CDR3 is 15 amino acids long. CDR3 bases: TGTTCCAGCAGCTTACTTGGACAGGGAGACACTGAAGCTTTCTTT. Its protein is CSSSLLGQGDTEAFF.

V usage is TRBV6-6 and J usage is TRBJ2-7; D might be TRBD2 (6 bases). Deletions cut 0 bases from V and 4 bases from J, with 10 bases between. CDR3 length equals 14 residues. In germline, CDR1 is MNHNY, CDR2 SVGAGI (reference sequence). CDR3 DNA sequence: TGTGCCAGCAGTTACTCAGCCGGGGGATACGAGCAGTACTTC. The encoded protein is CASSYSAGGYEQYF.

V gene TRBV6-6 combines with J gene TRBJ2-7, with D possibly being TRBD2 (5 bases). Trimming stripped 6 bases from V and 4 bases from J, with 13 bases between. Per germline, CDR1 MNHNY and CDR2 SVGAGI (reference sequence). This CDR3 has 13 residues. The CDR3 protein is CASRGGRAYEQYF. DNA for the CDR3: TGTGCCAGCAGAGGAGGCCGAGCTTACGAGCAGTACTTC.

The chain couples TRBV10-1 to TRBJ2-1; 7 bases map to TRBD1. Per germline, CDR1 WNHNN and CDR2 SYGVQD (reference sequence). The CDR3 runs to 14 residues. The V and J ends lost 3 bases and 10 bases, in that order; junction bases with no gene match: 9. CDR3 sequence: CASSETGAGGEQFF. CDR3 DNA: TGCGCCAGCAGTGAAACAGGGGCTGGGGGAGAGCAGTTCTTC.

This clone was seen just once. The chain uses TRBV5-1 and TRBJ2-5; TRBD1 matches 7 bases. With 0 bases clipped from V and 5 bases from J, the junction kept 4 bases outside the gene matches. The CDR3 is 14 amino acids. Germline V gives CDR1 SGHRS, CDR2 YFSETQ. The CDR3 sequence is CASSLEGAEETQYF. The CDR3 DNA is TGCGCCAGCAGCTTGGAGGGGGCGGAGGAGACCCAGTACTTC.